This T cell receptor beta chain came from a study of T cell responses to AZD1222 COVID-19 vaccine. Study results and limitations: The donor cohort was predominantly white British with a female majority, and clonal diversity may have been underestimated. Vaccine-related CD4 TCRs covered spike, predominating at 160-218 and 743-854. Epitopes outside B.1.351 and B.1.1.7 mutated regions reportedly drew nearly half of spike TCRs. Only after the peak T cell response were repertoires sampled.

This table comes from immunoSEQ multiplex PCR, and its TCRdb copy is limited to in-frame clones, with some not included. Of around 100,000 clones listed, about 92% are singletons. Of note for this clone: Its target is not known. Other DNA sequences from this sample encode an identical CDR3 as well.

CDR1 is SGDLS and CDR2 is YYNGEE in the germline V gene. V was shortened by 0 bases and J by 7 bases, with 8 bases between the two germline ends. The CDR3 covers 14 residues. The V call is TRBV9, the J call TRBJ1-6, with D tentatively TRBD1 (6 bases). This receptor was obtained from an adult in good health. The sample was peripheral blood, taken on day 0 of AZD1222 vaccination. The CDR3 DNA reads as TGTGCCAGCAGCGTAGAGGGGGGGAATTCACCCCTCCACTTT. Translation: CASSVEGGNSPLHF.